This note documents a single TCR beta chain sequence. The same CDR3 arises from other DNA sequences in this sample as well. Assay used: immunoSEQ multiplex PCR; TCRdb lists only in-frame clones, some missing. The sample holds some 2 million clones, about 95% seen once. The sample is drawn from a study of shared clonotypes between healthy human individuals. The sequence derives from a man aged 18 to 30 in good health. Sequencing input: naive CD4+ T cells sorted from blood. Indicated subset: CD45RA+ positively selected.

The CDR3, as DNA: TGCGCCAGCAGCTTGGGGCAGGGGACGGGAGAGCAGTACTTC. This translates into CASSLGQGTGEQYF. The chain joins TRBV5-1 to TRBJ2-7; D perhaps matches TRBD1 (6 bases). Germline lookup yields CDR1 SGHRS and CDR2 YFSETQ. The CDR3 length is 14 residues. The V gene lost 0 bases and the J gene lost 7 bases, with 14 bases spanning the gap.